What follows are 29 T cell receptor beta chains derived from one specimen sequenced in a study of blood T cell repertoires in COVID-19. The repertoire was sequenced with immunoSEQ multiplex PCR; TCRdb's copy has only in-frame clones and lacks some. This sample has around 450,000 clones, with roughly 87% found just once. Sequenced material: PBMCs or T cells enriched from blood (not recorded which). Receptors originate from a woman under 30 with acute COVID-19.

The CDR3 sequence: CASSLPRTGHNTEAFF. DNA of the CDR3: TGTGCCAGCAGCTTACCTCGGACAGGGCACAACACTGAAGCTTTCTTT. V gene TRBV7-9 combines with J gene TRBJ1-1; 8 positions match TRBD1. Germline lookup yields CDR1 SEHNR and CDR2 FQNEAQ (reference sequence). The CDR3 is 16 residues long. V lost 2 bases and J lost 2; bases outside the gene matches: 7.

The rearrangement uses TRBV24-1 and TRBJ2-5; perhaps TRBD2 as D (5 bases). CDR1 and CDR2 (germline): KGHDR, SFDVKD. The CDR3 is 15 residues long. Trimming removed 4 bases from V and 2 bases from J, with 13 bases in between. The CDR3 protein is CATSDPRDLQETQYF. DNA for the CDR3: TGTGCCACCAGTGACCCACGGGATCTACAAGAGACCCAGTACTTC.

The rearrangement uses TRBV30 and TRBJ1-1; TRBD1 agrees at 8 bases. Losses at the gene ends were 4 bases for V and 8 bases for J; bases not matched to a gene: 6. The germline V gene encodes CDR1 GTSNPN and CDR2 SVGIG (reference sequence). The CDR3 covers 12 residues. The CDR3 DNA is TGTGCCTGGAAAAATCAGGGGGCAGAAGCTTTCTTT. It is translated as CAWKNQGAEAFF.

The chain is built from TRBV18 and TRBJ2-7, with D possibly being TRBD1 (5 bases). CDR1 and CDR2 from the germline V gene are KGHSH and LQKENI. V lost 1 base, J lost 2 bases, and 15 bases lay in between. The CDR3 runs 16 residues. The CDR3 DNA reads TGTGCCAGCTCACCACTAAAGGACAACCAGCCCTACGAGCAGTACTTC. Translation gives CASSPLKDNQPYEQYF.

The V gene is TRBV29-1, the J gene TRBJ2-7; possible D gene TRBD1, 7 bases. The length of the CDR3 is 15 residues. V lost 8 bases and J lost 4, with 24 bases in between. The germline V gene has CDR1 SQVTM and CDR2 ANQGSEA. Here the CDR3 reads CSSLGGTAPYYEQYF. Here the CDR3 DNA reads TGCAGCTCGTTAGGGGGGACAGCTCCCTATTACGAGCAGTACTTC.

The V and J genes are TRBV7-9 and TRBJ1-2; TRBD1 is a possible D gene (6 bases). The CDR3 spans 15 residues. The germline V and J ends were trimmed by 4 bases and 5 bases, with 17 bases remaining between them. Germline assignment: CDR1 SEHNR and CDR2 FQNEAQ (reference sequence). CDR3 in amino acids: CASSSDGGARYGYTF. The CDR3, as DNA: TGTGCCAGCAGCTCTGATGGGGGGGCAAGGTATGGCTACACCTTC.

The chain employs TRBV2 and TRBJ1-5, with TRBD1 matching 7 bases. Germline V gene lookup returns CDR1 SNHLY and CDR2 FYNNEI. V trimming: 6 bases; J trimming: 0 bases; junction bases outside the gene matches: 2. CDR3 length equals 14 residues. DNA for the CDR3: TGTGCCAGCAGGGGACAGATTAGCAATCAGCCCCAGCATTTT. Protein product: CASRGQISNQPQHF.

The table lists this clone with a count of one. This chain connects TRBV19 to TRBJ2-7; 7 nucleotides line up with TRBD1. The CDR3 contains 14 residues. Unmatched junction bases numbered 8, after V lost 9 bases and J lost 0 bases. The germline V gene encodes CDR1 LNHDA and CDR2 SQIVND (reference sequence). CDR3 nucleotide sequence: TGTGCCAGCCAACAGGGGTTCGGCTCCTACGAGCAGTACTTC. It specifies CASQQGFGSYEQYF.

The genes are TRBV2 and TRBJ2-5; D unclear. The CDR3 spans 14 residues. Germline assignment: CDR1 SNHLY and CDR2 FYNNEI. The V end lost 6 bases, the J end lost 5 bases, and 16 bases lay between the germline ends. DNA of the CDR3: TGTGCCAGCAGAGGTACAGTCTCCGGCGAGACCCAGTACTTC. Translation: CASRGTVSGETQYF.

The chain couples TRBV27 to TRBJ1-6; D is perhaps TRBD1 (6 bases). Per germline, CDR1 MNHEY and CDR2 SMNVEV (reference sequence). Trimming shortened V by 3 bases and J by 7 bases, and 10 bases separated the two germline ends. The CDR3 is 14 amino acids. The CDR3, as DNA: TGTGCCAGCAGTTTCCGGGACAAAAATTCACCCCTCCACTTT. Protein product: CASSFRDKNSPLHF.

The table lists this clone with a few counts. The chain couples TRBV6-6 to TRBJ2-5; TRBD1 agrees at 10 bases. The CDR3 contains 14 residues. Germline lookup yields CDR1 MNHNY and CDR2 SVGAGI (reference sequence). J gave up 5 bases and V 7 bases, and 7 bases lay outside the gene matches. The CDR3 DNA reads TGTGCCAGCAAGACAGGGGGCGCCGGGGAGACCCAGTACTTC. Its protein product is CASKTGGAGETQYF.

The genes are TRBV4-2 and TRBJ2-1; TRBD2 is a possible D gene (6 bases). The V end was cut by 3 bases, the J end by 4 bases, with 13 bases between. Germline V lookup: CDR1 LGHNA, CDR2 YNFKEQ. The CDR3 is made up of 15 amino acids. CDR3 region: CASSQGLGDYNEQFF. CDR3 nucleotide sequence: TGTGCCAGCAGCCAGGGACTCGGCGATTACAATGAGCAGTTCTTC.

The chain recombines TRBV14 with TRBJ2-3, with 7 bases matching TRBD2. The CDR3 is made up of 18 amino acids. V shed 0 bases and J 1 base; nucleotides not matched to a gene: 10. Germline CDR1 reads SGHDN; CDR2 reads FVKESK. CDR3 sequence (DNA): TGTGCCAGCAGCCAAGATCTACGTTTAGCGGGCGGCACAGATACGCAGTATTTT. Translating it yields CASSQDLRLAGGTDTQYF.

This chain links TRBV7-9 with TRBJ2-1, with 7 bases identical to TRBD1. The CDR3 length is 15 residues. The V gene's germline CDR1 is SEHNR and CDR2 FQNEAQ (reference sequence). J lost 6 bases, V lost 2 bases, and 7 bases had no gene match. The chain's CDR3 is CASSLSRGSVNEQFF. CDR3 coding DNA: TGTGCCAGCAGCTTAAGCAGGGGGTCTGTCAATGAGCAGTTCTTC.

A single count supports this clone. The CDR3 DNA reads TGTGCCAGCAGCTGGGCAGGCTATCGCTCTGGAAACACCATATATTTT. Encoded protein: CASSWAGYRSGNTIYF. The V and J genes are TRBV5-8 and TRBJ1-3; D is unresolved. The CDR3 contains 16 residues. Germline V CDR1 and CDR2: SGHTS, YDEGEE. V was trimmed by 3 bases and J by 0 bases, leaving 13 bases between them.

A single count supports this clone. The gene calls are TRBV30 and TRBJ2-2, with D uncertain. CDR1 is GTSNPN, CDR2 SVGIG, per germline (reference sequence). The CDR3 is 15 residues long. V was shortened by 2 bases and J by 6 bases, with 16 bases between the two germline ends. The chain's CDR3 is CAWSSASLWPGELFF. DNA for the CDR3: TGTGCCTGGAGTTCCGCCAGTCTTTGGCCCGGGGAGCTGTTTTTT. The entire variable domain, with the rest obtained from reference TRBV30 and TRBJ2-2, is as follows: SQTIHQWPATLVQPVGSPLSLECTVEGTSNPNLYWYRQAAGRGLQLLFYSVGIGQISSEVPQNLSASRPQDRQFILSSKKLLLSDSGFYLCAWSSASLWPGELFFGEGSRLTVL.

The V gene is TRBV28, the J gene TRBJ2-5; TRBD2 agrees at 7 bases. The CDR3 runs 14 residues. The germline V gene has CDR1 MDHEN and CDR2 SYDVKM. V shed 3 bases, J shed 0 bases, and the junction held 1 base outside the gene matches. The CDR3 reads CASSLGGNQETQYF. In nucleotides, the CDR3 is TGTGCCAGCAGTTTGGGAGGGAACCAAGAGACCCAGTACTTC.

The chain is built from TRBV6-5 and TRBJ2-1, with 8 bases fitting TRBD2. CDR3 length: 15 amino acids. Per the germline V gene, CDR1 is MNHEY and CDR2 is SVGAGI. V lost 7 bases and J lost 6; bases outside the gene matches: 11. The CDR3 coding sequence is TGTGCCAGCACCGATCTCCGGGGGGGGCCCAATGAGCAGTTCTTC. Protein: CASTDLRGGPNEQFF.

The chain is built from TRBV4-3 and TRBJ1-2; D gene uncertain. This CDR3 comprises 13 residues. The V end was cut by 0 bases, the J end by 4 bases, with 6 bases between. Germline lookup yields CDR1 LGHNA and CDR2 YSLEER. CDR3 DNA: TGCGCCAGCAGCCAAGATTGGAGCTATGGCTACACCTTC. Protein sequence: CASSQDWSYGYTF.

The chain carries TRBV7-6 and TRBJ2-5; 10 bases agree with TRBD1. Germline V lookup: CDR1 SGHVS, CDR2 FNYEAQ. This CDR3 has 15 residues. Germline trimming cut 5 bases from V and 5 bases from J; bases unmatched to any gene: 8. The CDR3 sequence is CASSLGQGIRETQYF. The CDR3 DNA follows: TGTGCCAGCAGCCTGGGACAGGGGATCCGCGAGACCCAGTACTTC.

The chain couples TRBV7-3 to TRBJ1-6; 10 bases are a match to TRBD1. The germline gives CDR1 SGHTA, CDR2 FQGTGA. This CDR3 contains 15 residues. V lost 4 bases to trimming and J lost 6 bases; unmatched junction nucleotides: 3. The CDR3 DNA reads TGTGCCAGCAGCTCCGGGACAGGGGCTAATTCACCCCTCCACTTT. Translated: CASSSGTGANSPLHF. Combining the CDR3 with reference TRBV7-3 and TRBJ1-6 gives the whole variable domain GAGVSQTPSNKVTEKGKYVELRCDPISGHTALYWYRQSLGQGPEFLIYFQGTGAADDSGLPNDRFFAVRPEGSVSTLKIQRTERGDSAVYLCASSSGTGANSPLHFGNGTRLTVT.

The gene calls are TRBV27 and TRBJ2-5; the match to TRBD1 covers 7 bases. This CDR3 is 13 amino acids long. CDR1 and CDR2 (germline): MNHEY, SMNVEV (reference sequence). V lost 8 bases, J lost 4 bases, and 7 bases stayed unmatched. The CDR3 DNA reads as TGTGCCAGCCGGGGAACAGGGGCAGAGACCCAGTACTTC. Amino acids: CASRGTGAETQYF.

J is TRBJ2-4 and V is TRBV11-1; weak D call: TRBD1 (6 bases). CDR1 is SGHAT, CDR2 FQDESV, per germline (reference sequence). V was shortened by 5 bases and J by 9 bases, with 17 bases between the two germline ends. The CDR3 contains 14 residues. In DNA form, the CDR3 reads TGTGCCAGCAGCGGGCAGACAGGACCGAGCATTCAGTACTTC. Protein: CASSGQTGPSIQYF.

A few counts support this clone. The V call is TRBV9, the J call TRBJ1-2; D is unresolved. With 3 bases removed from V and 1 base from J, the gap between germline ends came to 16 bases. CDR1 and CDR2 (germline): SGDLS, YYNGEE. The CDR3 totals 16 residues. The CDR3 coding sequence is TGTGCCAGCAGCGCCAGTCTTCGGGGTAGTAACTATGGCTACACCTTC. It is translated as CASSASLRGSNYGYTF.

In nucleotides, the CDR3 is TGTGCCAGCTATACAGGGCCCACTGAAGCTTTCTTT. This encodes CASYTGPTEAFF. The chain recombines TRBV28 with TRBJ1-1; weak D call: TRBD1 (6 bases). The CDR3 totals 12 residues. Trimming shortened V by 8 bases and J by 4 bases, and 11 bases separated the two germline ends. Germline CDR1 is MDHEN and CDR2 is SYDVKM. The variable domain in full, with the rest retrieved from reference TRBV28 and TRBJ1-1, is DVKVTQSSRYLVKRTGEKVFLECVQDMDHENMFWYRQDPGLGLRLIYFSYDVKMKEKGDIPEGYSVSREKKERFSLILESASTNQTSMYLCASYTGPTEAFFGQGTRLTVV.

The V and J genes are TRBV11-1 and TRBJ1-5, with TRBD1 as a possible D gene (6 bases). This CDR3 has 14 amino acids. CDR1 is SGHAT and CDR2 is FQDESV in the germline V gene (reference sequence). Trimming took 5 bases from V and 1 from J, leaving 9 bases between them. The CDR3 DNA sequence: TGTGCCAGCAGCGGGCAGGGGAGCAATCAGCCCCAGCATTTT. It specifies CASSGQGSNQPQHF.

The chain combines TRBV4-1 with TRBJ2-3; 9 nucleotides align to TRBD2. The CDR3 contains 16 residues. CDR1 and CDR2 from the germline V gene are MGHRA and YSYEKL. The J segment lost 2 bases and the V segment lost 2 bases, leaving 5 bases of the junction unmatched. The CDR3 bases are TGCGCCAGCAGCCAACACCTAGCGGGGACCACAGATACGCAGTATTTT. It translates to CASSQHLAGTTDTQYF.

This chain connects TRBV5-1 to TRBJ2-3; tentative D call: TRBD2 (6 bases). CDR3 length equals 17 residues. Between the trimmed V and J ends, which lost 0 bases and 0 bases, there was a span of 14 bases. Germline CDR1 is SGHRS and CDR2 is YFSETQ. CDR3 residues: CASSLVRGKASTDTQYF. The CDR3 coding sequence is TGCGCCAGCAGCTTGGTACGGGGGAAGGCTAGCACAGATACGCAGTATTTT.

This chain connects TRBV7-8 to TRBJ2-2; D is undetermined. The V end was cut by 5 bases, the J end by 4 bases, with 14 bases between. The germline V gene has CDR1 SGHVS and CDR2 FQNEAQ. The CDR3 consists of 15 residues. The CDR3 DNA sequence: TGTGCCAGCAGCCCCAGGAACAAACCCACCGGGGAGCTGTTTTTT. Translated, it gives CASSPRNKPTGELFF.